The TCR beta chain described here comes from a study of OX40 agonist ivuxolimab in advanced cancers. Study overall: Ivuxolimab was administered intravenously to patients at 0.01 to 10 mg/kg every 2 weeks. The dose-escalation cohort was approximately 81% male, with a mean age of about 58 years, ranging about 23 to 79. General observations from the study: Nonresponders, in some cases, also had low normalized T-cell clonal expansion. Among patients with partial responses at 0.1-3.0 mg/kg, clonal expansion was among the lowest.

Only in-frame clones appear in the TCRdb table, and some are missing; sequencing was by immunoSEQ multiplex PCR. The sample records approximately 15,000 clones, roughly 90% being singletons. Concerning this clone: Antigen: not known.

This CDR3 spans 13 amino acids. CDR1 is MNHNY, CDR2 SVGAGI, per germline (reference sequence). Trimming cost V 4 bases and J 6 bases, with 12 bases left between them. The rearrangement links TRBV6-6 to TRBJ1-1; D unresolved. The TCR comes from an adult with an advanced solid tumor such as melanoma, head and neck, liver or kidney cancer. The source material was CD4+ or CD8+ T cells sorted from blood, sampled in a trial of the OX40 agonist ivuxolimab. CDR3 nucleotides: TGTGCCAGCAGTTGGGCAGTTGGGGCTGAAGCTTTCTTT. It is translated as CASSWAVGAEAFF.